A selection of T cell receptor beta chains follows, all from one sample in a study of CD8 T cells in Susac syndrome. TCRdb processed the immunoSEQ multiplex PCR reads anew with MiXCR; each CDR3 protein has one entry. In the table there are around 200,000 distinct CDR3 sequences, roughly 95% of which are singletons. The specimen was CD4+ T cells from PBMCs. Source of these receptors: a human donor in good health. CDR3s include the opening cysteine and the closing phenylalanine or tryptophan. The order of the fields is J gene, V gene, D gene, clone size, CDR3 DNA, CDR3 protein. The D gene is left open where the match is weak. For some rows the clone size is stated as once, few or many, or as a class when expanded; others skip it.

>TRBJ1-1|TRBV19|NA|NA
TGTGCCAGTAGTACCTGGGGGGACACTGAAGCTTTCTTT
CASSTWGDTEAFF
>TRBJ2-1|TRBV2|NA|NA
TGTGCCAGCAGTGAGGAAGAGCTGAATTTCTTC
CASSEEELNFF
>TRBJ2-2|TRBV12-3/TRBV12-4|NA|few
TGTGCCAGCAGTTTGACCACCGGGGAGCTGTTTTTT
CASSLTTGELFF
>TRBJ2-1|TRBV11-2|NA|NA
TGTGCCAGCAGCCCGGGACCCAACAATGAGCAGTTCTTC
CASSPGPNNEQFF
>TRBJ2-3|TRBV30|TRBD2|NA
TGTGCCTGGAGTGCGGGACTAGCGGGAGTTAGCACAGATACGCAGTATTTT
CAWSAGLAGVSTDTQYF
>TRBJ2-2|TRBV11-1|NA|NA
TGTGCCAGCATAAGGGGCGGGGTGTTGCCCGGGGAGCTGTTTTTT
CASIRGGVLPGELFF
>TRBJ2-1|TRBV25-1|NA|NA
TGTGCCAGCAGTGAAATCGGACCGAACAATGAGCAGTTCTTC
CASSEIGPNNEQFF
>TRBJ2-1|TRBV29-1|TRBD2|NA
TGCAGCGTTGCCGGGACTAGCGGGAGCCATGAGCAGTTCTTC
CSVAGTSGSHEQFF
>TRBJ2-1|TRBV3-1|NA|NA
TGTGCCAGCAGCCCCCGGGTGGCGGGGAGGAATGAGCAGTTCTTC
CASSPRVAGRNEQFF
>TRBJ1-5|TRBV11-2|NA|NA
TGTGCCAGCAGCTCCGGTGGCGCGGGCAATCAGCCCCAGCATTTT
CASSSGGAGNQPQHF
>TRBJ2-1|TRBV7-3|TRBD2|NA
TGTGCCAGCAGCTCCCGGGGGGGAAGCTCCTACAATGAGCAGTTCTTC
CASSSRGGSSYNEQFF
>TRBJ2-5|TRBV29-1|TRBD1|NA
TGCAGCGTCCAGGGGGATCAAGAGACCCAGTACTTC
CSVQGDQETQYF
>TRBJ1-1|TRBV14|NA|NA
TGTGCCAGCAGCCCGCAACTTATGAACACTGAAGCTTTCTTT
CASSPQLMNTEAFF
>TRBJ2-3|TRBV3-1|TRBD2|NA
TGTGCCAGCAGCCAAGACCCCCTAGCGGGGAACACAGATACGCAGTATTTT
CASSQDPLAGNTDTQYF
>TRBJ2-1|TRBV3-1|TRBD2|NA
TGTGCCAGCAGCCAAGCGGTGGCTAGCGGGGCCGGTGAGCAGTTCTTC
CASSQAVASGAGEQFF
>TRBJ2-3|TRBV5-1|NA|NA
TGCGCCAGCAGCCGGGACAACACAGATACGCAGTATTTT
CASSRDNTDTQYF
>TRBJ2-1|TRBV13|NA|NA
TGTGCCAGCAGCTTAGTTCCCGGTTACAATGAGCAGTTCTTC
CASSLVPGYNEQFF
>TRBJ2-3|TRBV18|NA|NA
TGTGCCAGCTCACCAGGGACCTTAGATACGCAGTATTTT
CASSPGTLDTQYF
>TRBJ2-5|TRBV29-1|NA|NA
TGCAGCACCCGAGGGGGGGACCAAGAGACCCAGTACTTC
CSTRGGDQETQYF
>TRBJ1-1|TRBV4-3|NA|NA
TGCGCCAGCAGCCAAAGGAGGGAAGCTGAAGCTTTCTTT
CASSQRREAEAFF
>TRBJ2-7|TRBV20-1|TRBD2|NA
TGCAGTGCTAGAGATCCAACTAGCGGACCACTCTACGAGCAGTACTTC
CSARDPTSGPLYEQYF
>TRBJ1-1|TRBV20-1|NA|NA
TGCAGTGCTAGTGACCGGGGAGAAGCTTTCTTT
CSASDRGEAFF
>TRBJ2-3|TRBV27|NA|NA
TGTGCCAGCAGTCCCGGGGCAGGGCCACGGACAGATACGCAGTATTTT
CASSPGAGPRTDTQYF
>TRBJ2-3|TRBV23-1|NA|NA
TGCGCCAGCAGTCATTATAGTCCGCTTTCACGCACAGATACGCAGTATTTT
CASSHYSPLSRTDTQYF
>TRBJ2-2|TRBV3-1|NA|NA
TGTGCCAGCAGCCAAGAGACCCAGGCCGGGGAGCTGTTTTTT
CASSQETQAGELFF
>TRBJ2-1|TRBV18|NA|NA
TGTGCCAGCTCACCGGTCGGCAATGAGCAGTTCTTC
CASSPVGNEQFF
>TRBJ2-1|TRBV20-1|NA|NA
TGCAGTGCTAGACCATGGCGGGGAGAGCACAATGAGCAGTTCTTC
CSARPWRGEHNEQFF
>TRBJ2-4|TRBV3-1|NA|NA
TGTGCCAGCAGCCAGGGCGCGGCCAAAAACATTCAGTACTTC
CASSQGAAKNIQYF
>TRBJ2-4|TRBV28|NA|NA
TGTGCCAGCAGATCCCCGGGAAAAAACATTCAGTACTTC
CASRSPGKNIQYF
>TRBJ1-5|TRBV27|NA|NA
TGTGCCAGCAGCCATGGTCGAGACCAGCCCCAGCATTTT
CASSHGRDQPQHF
>TRBJ2-5|TRBV14|NA|NA
TGTGCCAGCAGCCAAGATTGGGGAACCGCGGAGACCCAGTACTTC
CASSQDWGTAETQYF
>TRBJ2-5|TRBV7-6|NA|NA
TGTGCCAGCAGCTTAGTGAGGGGGACCCAGTACTTC
CASSLVRGTQYF
>TRBJ1-1|TRBV5-4|TRBD1|NA
TGTGCCAGCAGGGGGGACAGAGTGAACACTGAAGCTTTCTTT
CASRGDRVNTEAFF
>TRBJ1-5|TRBV7-9|NA|NA
TGTGCCAGCAGCTTAGATCTCCAGCCCCAGCATTTT
CASSLDLQPQHF
>TRBJ2-2|TRBV5-1|NA|NA
TGCGCCAGCAGCTCCCGAAGGCAGGACACCGGGGAGCTGTTTTTT
CASSSRRQDTGELFF
>TRBJ2-7|TRBV12-3/TRBV12-4|NA|NA
TGTGCCAGCACCCTCGACGAGGATGTGCAGTACTTC
CASTLDEDVQYF
>TRBJ1-1|TRBV4-3|NA|NA
TGCGCCAGCAGCCAAGATGGGGCCGGGAACACTGAAGCTTTCTTT
CASSQDGAGNTEAFF
>TRBJ1-2|TRBV27|NA|NA
TGTGCCAGCAGTTTTCGAGGGGATAACTATGGCTACACCTTC
CASSFRGDNYGYTF
>TRBJ2-1|TRBV29-1|TRBD2|NA
TGCAGCGTTGCCGGGACTAGCGGGAGTTGGGGGAATGAGCAGTTCTTC
CSVAGTSGSWGNEQFF
>TRBJ1-2|TRBV19|TRBD1|once
TGTGCCAGTGGAGATAGACAGGGGGTCTATGGCTACACCTTC
CASGDRQGVYGYTF
>TRBJ2-2|TRBV27|TRBD1|once
TGTGCCAGCAGTCGCTACGAGGGGACAGGGGGAGGGGAGCTGTTTTTT
CASSRYEGTGGGELFF
>TRBJ2-1|TRBV20-1|NA|NA
TGCAGTGCTAGAGACCCCAGGACAAGACAGGACAATGAGCAGTTCTTC
CSARDPRTRQDNEQFF